The 7 T cell receptor beta chains below were found in one sample sequenced in a study of early T cells in non-severe SARS-CoV-2 infection. Each CDR3 protein gets one entry after TCRdb re-called the 5' RACE reads with MiXCR. Among tens of thousands of distinct CDR3 sequences, about 10% were seen once, and the ten largest hold less than 7%. The material sequenced was whole blood. These receptor sequences come from an adult who was a healthcare worker with PCR-confirmed SARS-CoV-2 infection or an uninfected control (not recorded which).

The gene calls are TRBV7-2 and TRBJ1-2; possibly TRBD1 for D (5 bases). V dropped 5 bases and J dropped 8 bases, with 15 bases sitting between them. The CDR3 consists of 13 residues. CDR1 and CDR2 (germline): SGHTA, FQGNSA. The CDR3 is CASSPRGGHGYTF. For the CDR3, the DNA is TGTGCCAGCAGCCCTCGAGGCGGACACGGCTACACCTTC.

Only a few counts were recorded for this clonotype. V usage is TRBV2 and J usage is TRBJ1-2; D ambiguous. Germline lookup yields CDR1 SNHLY and CDR2 FYNNEI. This CDR3 is 14 amino acids long. Trimming removed 9 bases at V and 3 bases at J, with 17 bases between. Here the CDR3 reads CARSTGRVHYGYTF. The CDR3, as DNA: TGTGCCAGGTCCACCGGGCGGGTGCACTATGGCTACACCTTC. The whole variable domain, remainder taken from reference TRBV2 and TRBJ1-2, is EPEVTQTPSHQVTQMGQEVILRCVPISNHLYFYWYRQILGQKVEFLVSFYNNEISEKSEIFDDQFSVERPDGSNFTLKIRSTKLEDSAMYFCARSTGRVHYGYTFGSGTRLTVV.

This clonotype was seen only a few times. J is TRBJ2-1 and V is TRBV12-3 or TRBV12-4, with 11 bases matching TRBD2. This CDR3 contains 16 residues. Unmatched junction bases numbered 6, after V lost 5 bases and J lost 3 bases. The CDR3 reads CASSPIAGGYYNEQFF. CDR3 sequence (DNA): TGTGCCAGCAGTCCAATAGCGGGAGGGTACTACAATGAGCAGTTCTTC.

This clonotype was seen more than once but under ten times. Mismatch with germline at one junction end may stem from a read error. The chain carries TRBV2 and TRBJ2-3; either TRBD1 or TRBD2 may supply D (6 bases each). Germline V gene data show CDR1 as SNHLY and CDR2 as FYNNEI. The CDR3 runs 12 residues. The CDR3 DNA follows: TGTGCCAGCAGCGAAGGGGGGGATACGCAGTATTTT. This codes for CASSEGGDTQYF.

This clonotype has only a few counts. The chain combines TRBV7-3 with TRBJ1-1; the match to TRBD1 covers 8 bases. V shed 1 base, J shed 5 bases, and the junction held 6 bases outside the gene matches. CDR3 length: 15 residues. CDR1 is SGHTA and CDR2 is FQGTGA in the germline V gene. The CDR3 DNA is TGTGCCAGCAGCTTAATGAGACAGGGGTATACTGAAGCTTTCTTT. Translating gives CASSLMRQGYTEAFF.

A few counts support this clonotype. This chain links TRBV6-6 with TRBJ1-3, with a possible D match to TRBD1 (6 bases). The V end lost 2 bases, the J end lost 2 bases, and 13 bases lay between the germline ends. This CDR3 has 16 amino acids. Germline V gene lookup returns CDR1 MNHNY and CDR2 SVGAGI (reference sequence). The CDR3 bases are TGTGCCAGCAGTTACGGGGGCGGGATGACTGGAAACACCATATATTTT. Its translation: CASSYGGGMTGNTIYF.

The CDR3 region is CASSLLAQLNEQFF. CDR3 sequence (DNA): TGCGCCAGCAGCTTGCTAGCGCAACTCAATGAGCAGTTCTTC. This chain uses TRBV5-1 with TRBJ2-1, with D possibly being TRBD2 (6 bases). CDR3 size: 14 residues. Germline V gene data show CDR1 as SGHRS and CDR2 as YFSETQ. Deletions cut 1 base from V and 6 bases from J, with 11 bases between.